What follows is one T cell receptor (beta chain) and its context. Its target is not known. Clones were read by immunoSEQ multiplex PCR, and TCRdb kept only the in-frame ones, dropping some. This sample has about 110,000 clones; 90% to 95% occur once, and the top ten carry roughly 5.6%. This record belongs to a study of T cell responses to AZD1222 COVID-19 vaccine. V gave up 4 bases and J gave up 3 bases; unmatched junction bases: 5. Per the germline V gene, CDR1 is SGHDT and CDR2 is YYEEEE. This CDR3 region has 15 residues. Overall study results and limits: Donors in the cohort were predominantly white British and more often female, and clonal diversity was possibly underestimated. Reports say nearly half of spike-specific TCRs go after unmutated variant regions. Every sample of the repertoires postdated the peak T cell response.

The chain couples TRBV5-6 to TRBJ2-3; the match to TRBD2 covers 10 bases. The sample here was peripheral blood, taken 28 days after the second AZD1222 dose. This receptor was taken from an adult who received the AZD1222 COVID-19 vaccine. CDR3 nucleotides: TGTGCCAGCAGCCCGGAAGCGGGAGGGACAGATACGCAGTATTTT. It yields the protein CASSPEAGGTDTQYF. Based on the CDR3 plus reference TRBV5-6 and TRBJ2-3, the full variable domain is DAGVTQSPTHLIKTRGQQVTLRCSPKSGHDTVSWYQQALGQGPQFIFQYYEEEERQRGNFPDRFSGHQFPNYSSELNVNALLLGDSALYLCASSPEAGGTDTQYFGPGTRLTVL.